This T cell receptor beta chain is from a study of CD8+ T cells in alopecia areata. Study information: Twice daily, treated patients received 5 to 10 mg of oral tofacitinib.

Study findings and constraints: With patients, TCR sharing proved less clear than in mice, a difference possibly related to HLA. Scalp sequencing captures resident alphabeta T cells of normal skin too.

The CDR3 runs to 15 residues. Germline CDR1 PRHDT, CDR2 FYEKMQ (reference sequence). Trimming at V came to 2 bases and at J to 7 bases, leaving 10 bases not matched to a gene. In the case of this clone: Antigen unknown.

Extracted from the samples, RNA was reverse transcribed into cDNA to serve as the sequencing template. Measured with immunoSEQ multiplex PCR; TCRdb has only the in-frame clones, and not every one. The sample includes 150,000 or so clones, 87% of them seen just once. This TCR derives from a human donor with alopecia areata. V gene TRBV13 combines with J gene TRBJ1-2, with TRBD1 matching over 7 bases. This specimen consisted of CD8+ T cells sorted from blood, obtained at week 0. The CDR3 bases are TGTGCCAGCAGCTTATTAACAGGGGATGCCGGTGGCTACACCTTC. Protein sequence: CASSLLTGDAGGYTF.